Listed here are 4 T cell receptor beta chains from one sample, sequenced in a study of shared clonotypes between healthy human individuals. Clones were sequenced by immunoSEQ multiplex PCR, and TCRdb holds only the in-frame ones, with some missing. The sample yields some 500,000 clones, 90% to 97% seen once. The sample was naive CD4+ T cells sorted from blood. Subset described: CD45RA+ positively selected. The receptors were sampled from a woman aged 30 to 39 in good health.

The chain employs TRBV9 and TRBJ2-3; 7 positions match TRBD2. This CDR3 is 15 amino acids long. Germline V gives CDR1 SGDLS, CDR2 YYNGEE. Trimming took 4 bases from V and 2 from J; bases not matched to a gene: 7. The CDR3 is CASSPLAGDTDTQYF. As DNA, the CDR3 is TGTGCCAGCAGCCCCCTGGCGGGAGACACAGATACGCAGTATTTT.

DNA of the CDR3: TGCGCCAGCAGCTTGGTGGCTAGCGGGGGGCACAATGAGCAGTTCTTC. It encodes CASSLVASGGHNEQFF. The rearrangement joins TRBV5-1 to TRBJ2-1; 11 bases are shared with TRBD2. The CDR3 runs to 16 residues. CDR1 is SGHRS, CDR2 YFSETQ, per germline. With V trimmed by 0 bases and J by 5 bases, 4 bases remained unmatched.

Comments on this clone: This sample also contains other DNA sequences that code for the same CDR3. The chain links TRBV19 to TRBJ1-5, with D uncertain. Trimming cost V 5 bases and J 2 bases, with 13 bases left between them. Germline assignment: CDR1 LNHDA and CDR2 SQIVND (reference sequence). The CDR3 is made up of 15 amino acids. The CDR3 nucleotides are TGTGCCAGTAGTCCGAGGAGAGAAGGCAATCAGCCCCAGCATTTT. Translating gives CASSPRREGNQPQHF.

The chain is built from TRBV6-1 and TRBJ2-5, with D perhaps TRBD2 (5 bases). This CDR3 contains 14 residues. Per germline, CDR1 MNHNS and CDR2 SASEGT. With 4 bases removed from V and 2 bases from J, the gap between germline ends came to 11 bases. CDR3 sequence: CASSGTTGQETQYF. Here the CDR3 DNA reads TGTGCCAGCAGTGGAACAACGGGGCAAGAGACCCAGTACTTC.